This T cell receptor (beta chain) was profiled in a study of OX40 agonist ivuxolimab in advanced cancers. The overall study: Three patients got partial responses; one had hepatocellular carcinoma and two had cutaneous melanoma.

V was cut by 1 base and J by 13 bases, with 13 bases left in between. This CDR3 region has 12 residues. Germline lookup yields CDR1 MDHEN and CDR2 SYDVKM. Method: immunoSEQ multiplex PCR; TCRdb's copy keeps in-frame clones and lacks some. The table shows 55,000 to 85,000 clones, with more than 80% occurring only once. The rearrangement joins TRBV28 to TRBJ2-5; the D call may be TRBD1 or TRBD2 (5 bases each). The sample was CD4+ or CD8+ T cells sorted from blood, taken in a trial of the OX40 agonist ivuxolimab. The sequence came from an adult with an advanced solid tumor such as melanoma, head and neck, liver or kidney cancer. The CDR3 nucleotides read TGTGCCAGCAGTTTATATCCGGGACCGCCGTACTTC. Its protein is CASSLYPGPPYF.